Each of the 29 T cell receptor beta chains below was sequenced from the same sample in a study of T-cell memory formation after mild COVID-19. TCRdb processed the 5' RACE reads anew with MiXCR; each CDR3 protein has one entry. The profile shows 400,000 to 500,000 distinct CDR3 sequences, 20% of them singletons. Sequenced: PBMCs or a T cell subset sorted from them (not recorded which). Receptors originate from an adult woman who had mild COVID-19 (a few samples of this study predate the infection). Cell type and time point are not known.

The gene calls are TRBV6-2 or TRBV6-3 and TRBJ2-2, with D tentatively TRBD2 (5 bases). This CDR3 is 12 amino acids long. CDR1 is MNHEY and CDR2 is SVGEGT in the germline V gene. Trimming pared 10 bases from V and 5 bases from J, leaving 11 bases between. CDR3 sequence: CANAGPTGELFF. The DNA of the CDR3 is TGTGCCAACGCGGGCCCAACCGGGGAGCTGTTTTTT.

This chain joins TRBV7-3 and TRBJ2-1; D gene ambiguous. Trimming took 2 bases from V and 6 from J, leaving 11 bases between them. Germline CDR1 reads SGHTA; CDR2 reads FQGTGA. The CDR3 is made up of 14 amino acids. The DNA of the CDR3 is TGTGCCAGCAGCTTATTTCCCGACCCCAATGAGCAGTTCTTC. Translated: CASSLFPDPNEQFF.

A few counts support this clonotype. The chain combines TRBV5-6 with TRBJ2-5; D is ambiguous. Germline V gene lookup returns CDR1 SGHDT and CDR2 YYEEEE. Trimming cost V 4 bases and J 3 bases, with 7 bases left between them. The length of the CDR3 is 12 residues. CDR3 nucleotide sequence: TGTGCCAGCAGCATGTTTGAAGAGACCCAGTACTTC. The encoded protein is CASSMFEETQYF.

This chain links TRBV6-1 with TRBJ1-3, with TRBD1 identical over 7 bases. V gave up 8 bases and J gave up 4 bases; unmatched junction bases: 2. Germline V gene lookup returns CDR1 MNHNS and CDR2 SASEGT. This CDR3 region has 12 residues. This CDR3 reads CASRGQGNTIYF. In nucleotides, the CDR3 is TGTGCCAGCCGGGGACAGGGAAACACCATATATTTT.

This CDR3 is CSARTRAVPYEQYF. The CDR3 DNA is TGCAGTGCTAGAACCCGGGCCGTGCCCTACGAGCAGTACTTC. The chain recombines TRBV20-1 with TRBJ2-7; D remains unclear. The CDR3 contains 14 residues. CDR1 and CDR2 (germline): DFQATT, SNEGSKA (reference sequence). Trimming shortened V by 2 bases and J by 2 bases, and 13 bases separated the two germline ends.

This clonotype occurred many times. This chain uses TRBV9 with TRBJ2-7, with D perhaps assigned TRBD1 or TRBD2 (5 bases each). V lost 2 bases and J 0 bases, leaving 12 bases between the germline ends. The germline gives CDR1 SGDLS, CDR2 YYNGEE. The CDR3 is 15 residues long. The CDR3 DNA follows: TGTGCCAGCAGCGTTCAGGGAGAGCCCTCCTACGAGCAGTACTTC. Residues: CASSVQGEPSYEQYF.

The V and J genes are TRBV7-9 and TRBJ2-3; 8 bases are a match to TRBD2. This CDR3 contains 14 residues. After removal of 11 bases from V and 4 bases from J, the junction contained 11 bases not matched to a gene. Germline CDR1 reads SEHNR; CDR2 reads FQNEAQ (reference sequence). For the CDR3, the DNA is TGTGCCGGGGAGAGGGAGCGGGAGCCAGATACGCAGTATTTT. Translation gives CAGEREREPDTQYF. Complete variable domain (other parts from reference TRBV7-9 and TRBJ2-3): DTGVSQNPRHKITKRGQNVTFRCDPISEHNRLYWYRQTLGQGPEFLTYFQNEAQLEKSRLLSDRFSAERPKGSFSTLEIQRTEQGDSAMYLCAGEREREPDTQYFGPGTRLTVL.

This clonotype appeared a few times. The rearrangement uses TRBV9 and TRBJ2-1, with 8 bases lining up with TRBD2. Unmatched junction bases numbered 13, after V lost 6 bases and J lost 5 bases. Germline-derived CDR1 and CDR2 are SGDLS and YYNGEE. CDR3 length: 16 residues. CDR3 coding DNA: TGTGCCAGCACAGGAAAAGCGGGAGAATCCAACAATGAGCAGTTCTTC. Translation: CASTGKAGESNNEQFF.

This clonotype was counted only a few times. DNA of the CDR3: TGCAGTGCTAGAGATGCGGGACAGACCCTCTCTGGAAACACCATATATTTT. Its protein product is CSARDAGQTLSGNTIYF. This sequence joins TRBV20-1 and TRBJ1-3; 7 positions agree with TRBD1. Germline trimming cut 0 bases from V and 0 bases from J; bases unmatched to any gene: 8. The V gene's germline CDR1 is DFQATT and CDR2 SNEGSKA (reference sequence). The CDR3 length is 17 residues.

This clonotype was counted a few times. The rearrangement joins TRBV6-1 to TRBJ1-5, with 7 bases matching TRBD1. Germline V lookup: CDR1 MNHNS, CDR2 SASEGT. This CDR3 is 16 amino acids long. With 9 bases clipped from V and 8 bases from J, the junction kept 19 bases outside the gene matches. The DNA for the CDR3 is TGTGCCAGTCACTCCCGGGAAACAGGGGTACTTAAGCCCCAGCATTTT. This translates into CASHSRETGVLKPQHF.

The CDR3 DNA follows: TGTGCCAGCAGCAAAAGCTTATGGGGGTCGGAAGAGCAGTACTTC. Protein: CASSKSLWGSEEQYF. V usage is TRBV12-3 or TRBV12-4 and J usage is TRBJ2-7; D is possibly TRBD1 or TRBD2 (5 bases each). V lost 6 bases to trimming and J lost 7 bases, with 22 bases between them. This CDR3 has 15 residues.

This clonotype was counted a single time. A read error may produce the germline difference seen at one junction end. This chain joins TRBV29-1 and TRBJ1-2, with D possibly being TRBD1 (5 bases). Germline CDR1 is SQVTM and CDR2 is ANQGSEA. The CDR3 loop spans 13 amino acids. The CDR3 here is CSVRQPQTYGYTF. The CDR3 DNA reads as TGCAGCGTGCGACAGCCGCAAACATATGGATACACCTTC. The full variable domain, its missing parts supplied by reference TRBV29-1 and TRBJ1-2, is SAVISQKPSRDICQRGTSLTIQCQVDSQVTMMFWYRQQPGQSLTLIATANQGSEATYESGFVIDKFPISRPNLTFSTLTVSNMSPEDSSIYLCSVRQPQTYGYTFGSGTRLTVV.

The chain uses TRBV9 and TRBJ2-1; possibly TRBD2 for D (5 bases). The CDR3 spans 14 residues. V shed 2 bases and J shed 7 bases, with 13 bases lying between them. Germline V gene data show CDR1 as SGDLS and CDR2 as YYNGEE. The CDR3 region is CASSVEDSGNEQFF. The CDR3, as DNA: TGTGCCAGCAGCGTGGAGGACTCTGGGAATGAGCAGTTCTTC.

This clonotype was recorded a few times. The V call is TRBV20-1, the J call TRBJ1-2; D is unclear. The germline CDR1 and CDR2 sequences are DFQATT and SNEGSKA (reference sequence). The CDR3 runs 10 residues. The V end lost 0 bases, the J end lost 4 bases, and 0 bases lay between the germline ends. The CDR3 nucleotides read TGCAGTGCTAGAGACTATGGCTACACCTTC. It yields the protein CSARDYGYTF.

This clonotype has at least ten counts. The CDR3 DNA reads as TGTGCCAGCAGTTCTGGACAGATGAACACTGAAGCTTTCTTT. Its protein product is CASSSGQMNTEAFF. This chain links TRBV6-5 with TRBJ1-1; a weak D match, TRBD1 (6 bases). V was clipped by 4 bases and J by 0 bases, with 9 bases between them. Germline values: CDR1 MNHEY, CDR2 SVGAGI. The CDR3 spans 14 residues.

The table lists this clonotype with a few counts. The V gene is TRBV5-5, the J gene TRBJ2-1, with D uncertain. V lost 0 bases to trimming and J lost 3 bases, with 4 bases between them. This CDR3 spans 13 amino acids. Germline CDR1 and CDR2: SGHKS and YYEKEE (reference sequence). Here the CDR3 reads CASSLANYNEQFF. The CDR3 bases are TGTGCCAGCAGCTTGGCAAACTACAATGAGCAGTTCTTC. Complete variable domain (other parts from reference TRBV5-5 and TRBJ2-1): DAGVTQSPTHLIKTRGQQVTLRCSPISGHKSVSWYQQVLGQGPQFIFQYYEKEERGRGNFPDRFSARQFPNYSSELNVNALLLGDSALYLCASSLANYNEQFFGPGTRLTVL.

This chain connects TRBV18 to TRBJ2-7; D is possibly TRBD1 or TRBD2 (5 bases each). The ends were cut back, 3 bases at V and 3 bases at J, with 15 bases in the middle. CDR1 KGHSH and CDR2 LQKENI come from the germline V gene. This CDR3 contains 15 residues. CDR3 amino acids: CASSPEGLGVYEQYF. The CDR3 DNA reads TGTGCCAGCTCACCCGAGGGGCTGGGTGTCTACGAGCAGTACTTC. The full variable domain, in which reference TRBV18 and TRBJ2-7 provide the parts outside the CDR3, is NAGVMQNPRHLVRRRGQEARLRCSPMKGHSHVYWYRQLPEEGLKFMVYLQKENIIDESGMPKERFSAEFPKEGPSILRIQQVVRGDSAAYFCASSPEGLGVYEQYFGPGTRLTVT.

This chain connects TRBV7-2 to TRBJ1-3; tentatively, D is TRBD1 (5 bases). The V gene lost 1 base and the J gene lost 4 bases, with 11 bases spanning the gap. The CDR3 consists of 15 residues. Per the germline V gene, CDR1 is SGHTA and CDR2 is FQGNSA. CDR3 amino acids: CASSLVGGAGNTIYF. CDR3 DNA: TGTGCCAGCAGCTTAGTCGGAGGGGCCGGAAACACCATATATTTT. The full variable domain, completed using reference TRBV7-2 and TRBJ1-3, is GAGVSQSPSNKVTEKGKDVELRCDPISGHTALYWYRQSLGQGLEFLIYFQGNSAPDKSGLPSDRFSAERTGGSVSTLTIQRTQQEDSAVYLCASSLVGGAGNTIYFGEGSWLTVV.

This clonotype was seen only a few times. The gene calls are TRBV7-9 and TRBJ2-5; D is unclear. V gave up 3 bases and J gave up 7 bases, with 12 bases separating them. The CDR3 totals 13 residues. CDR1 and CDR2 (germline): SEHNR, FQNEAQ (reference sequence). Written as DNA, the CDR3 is TGTGCCAGCAGCTTTCCAGGCGGTGTGACCCAGTACTTC. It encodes CASSFPGGVTQYF.

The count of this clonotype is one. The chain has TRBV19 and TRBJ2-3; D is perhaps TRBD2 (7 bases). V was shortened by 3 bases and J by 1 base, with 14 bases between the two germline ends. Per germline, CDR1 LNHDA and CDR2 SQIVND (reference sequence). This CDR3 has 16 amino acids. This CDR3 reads CASSIPRGRRTDTQYF. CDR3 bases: TGTGCCAGTAGTATCCCGCGGGGGCGACGCACAGATACGCAGTATTTT.

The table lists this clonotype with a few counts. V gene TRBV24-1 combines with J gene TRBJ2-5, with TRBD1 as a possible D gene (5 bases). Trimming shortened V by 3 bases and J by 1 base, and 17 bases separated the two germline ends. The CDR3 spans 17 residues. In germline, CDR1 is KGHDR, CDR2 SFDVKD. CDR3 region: CATSDPLRGMTQETQYF. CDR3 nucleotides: TGTGCCACCAGTGATCCGCTTAGGGGTATGACCCAAGAGACCCAGTACTTC.

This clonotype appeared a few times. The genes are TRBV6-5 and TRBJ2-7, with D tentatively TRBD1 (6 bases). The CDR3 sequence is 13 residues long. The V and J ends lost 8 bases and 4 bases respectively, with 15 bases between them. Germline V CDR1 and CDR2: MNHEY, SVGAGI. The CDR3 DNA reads TGTGCCAGCCGGGTGACAGGTGATTACGAGCAGTACTTC. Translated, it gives CASRVTGDYEQYF.

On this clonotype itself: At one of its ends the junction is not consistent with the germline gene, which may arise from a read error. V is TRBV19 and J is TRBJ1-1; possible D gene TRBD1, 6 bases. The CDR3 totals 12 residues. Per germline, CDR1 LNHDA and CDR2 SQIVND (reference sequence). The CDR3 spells CTSTLGQFEAFF. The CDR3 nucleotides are TGTACCAGTACCCTAGGACAGTTTGAAGCTTTCTTT.

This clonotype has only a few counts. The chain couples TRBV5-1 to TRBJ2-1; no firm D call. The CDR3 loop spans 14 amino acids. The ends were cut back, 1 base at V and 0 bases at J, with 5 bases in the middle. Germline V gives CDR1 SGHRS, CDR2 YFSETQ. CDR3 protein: CASSLYGSYNEQFF. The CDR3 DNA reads TGCGCCAGCAGCTTGTACGGCTCCTACAATGAGCAGTTCTTC.

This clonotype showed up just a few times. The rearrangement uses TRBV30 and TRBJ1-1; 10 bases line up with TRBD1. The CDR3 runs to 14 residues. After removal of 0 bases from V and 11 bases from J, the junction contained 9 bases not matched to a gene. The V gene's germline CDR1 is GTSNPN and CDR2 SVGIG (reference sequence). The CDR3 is CAWSVAGTGARAFF. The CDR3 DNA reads TGTGCCTGGAGTGTAGCAGGGACAGGGGCAAGGGCTTTCTTT.

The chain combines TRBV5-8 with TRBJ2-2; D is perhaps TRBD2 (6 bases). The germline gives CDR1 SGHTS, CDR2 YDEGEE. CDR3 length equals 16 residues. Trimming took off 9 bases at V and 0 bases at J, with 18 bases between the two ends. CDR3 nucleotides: TGTGCCACCTCCCGGGGGATGATGACGAACACCGGGGAGCTGTTTTTT. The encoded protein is CATSRGMMTNTGELFF.

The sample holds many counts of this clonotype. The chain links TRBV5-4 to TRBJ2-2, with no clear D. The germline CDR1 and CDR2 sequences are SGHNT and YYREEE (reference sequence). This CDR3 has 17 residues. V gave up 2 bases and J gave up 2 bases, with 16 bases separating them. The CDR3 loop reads CASSFKAGKGNTGELFF. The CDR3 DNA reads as TGTGCCAGCAGCTTTAAGGCCGGCAAGGGAAACACCGGGGAGCTGTTTTTT.

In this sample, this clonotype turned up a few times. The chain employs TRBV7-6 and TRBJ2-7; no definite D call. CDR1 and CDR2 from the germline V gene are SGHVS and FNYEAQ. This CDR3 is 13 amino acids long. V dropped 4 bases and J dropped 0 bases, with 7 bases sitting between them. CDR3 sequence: CASSSASSYEQYF. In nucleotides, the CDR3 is TGTGCCAGCAGCTCGGCGAGCTCCTACGAGCAGTACTTC.

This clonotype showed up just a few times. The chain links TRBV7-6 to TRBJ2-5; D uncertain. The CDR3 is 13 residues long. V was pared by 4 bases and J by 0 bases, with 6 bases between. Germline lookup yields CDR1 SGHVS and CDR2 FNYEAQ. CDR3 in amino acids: CASSSQYQETQYF. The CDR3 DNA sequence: TGTGCCAGCAGCTCCCAGTACCAAGAGACCCAGTACTTC.